The text below deals with one T cell receptor beta chain. Its binding antigen is unknown. HCMV-specific IgG was detected in serum with a commercial ELISA kit to determine HCMV serostatus. Ficoll density gradient centrifugation was used to isolate peripheral blood mononuclear cells from blood. The CDR3 has 14 amino acids, counting the end cysteine and phenylalanine. The coding DNA is unavailable. The germline V gene encodes CDR1 SGHTA and CDR2 FQGNSA. The sequencing machine was an Illumina HiSeq 2000. TCR beta cDNA libraries were made by 5'RACE template switching that added a universal primer site and unique molecular identifiers. cDNA synthesis was primed from the TCR beta constant segment, followed by two successive PCR amplification steps. The published analysis was carried out like this. MIGEC was used to demultiplex reads and group the reads by UMI, and MiTCR was used to assemble and quantify clonotypes. Only TCR cDNA sequences supported by at least two reads were kept to exclude erroneous sequences. The tcR package was used for downstream repertoire analysis, and clonotypes were matched across fractions by CDR3 nucleotide sequence plus V segment. Antigen specificity was annotated against VDJdb with VDJmatch, allowing one amino acid substitution in CDR3. TCRdb reprocessed the reads and lists each CDR3 protein sequence as a single entry, with no DNA. It is TCRdb's table, rather than the study itself, that gives the V and J calls and clone size. The sample table includes roughly 170,000 distinct CDR3 sequences. The ten largest clones take up roughly 20% of the sample.

The sample belongs to a study of T cells expressing NK-cell markers (dated by TCRdb to 2020 to 2022). For the wider study: Eight or nine donors provided sorted CD3+CD56+NKG2C+, CD3+CD56+NKG2C- and CD3+CD56-NKG2C+ T-cell subsets, whose TCR beta-chain repertoires were profiled. Most of the eight sequenced donors were HCMV-seropositive and one was HCMV-seronegative. All eight donors whose samples were sequenced were randomly selected healthy volunteers, three of them men and five women. Libraries were sequenced as 2 x 150 bp reads on Illumina HiSeq 2000/2500, MiSeq or NextSeq.

The paper's findings and limits, for the study overall: Whether the expanded NKG2C-expressing T cell clones were specific for HCMV antigens remained unclear. Those dominant clonotypes were again the most abundant among CD3+CD56-NKG2C+ cells in a handful of donors, at about 25-60.1%. In 6 or 7 donors, the dominant CD3+CD56+NKG2C+ clonotypes ranked among the top 10 CD8+ clonotypes, making up 1.0-7.0% of CD8+ T cells.

The chain couples TRBV7-2 to TRBJ1-1; the D call from TCRdb, TRBD1, cannot be confirmed without DNA. The receptor was derived from a woman between 18 and 70 years old in good health. Sequencing was performed on blood T cells: a sorted CD56 or NKG2C T cell subset, CD4+ or CD8+ T cells, or bulk PBMC T cells (not recorded which). The CDR3 region: CASSPWTGGTEAFF.